Listed below are T cell receptor beta chains from one sample, sequenced in a study of T cells expressing NK-cell markers. TCRdb re-analyzed the 5' RACE reads; it lists each CDR3 protein once, without DNA. The table lists about 400,000 distinct CDR3 sequences. The sequenced material came from blood T cells: a sorted CD56 or NKG2C T cell subset, CD4+ or CD8+ T cells, or bulk PBMC T cells (not recorded which). The receptors stem from a woman aged 45-65 years in good health. The CDR3 runs from the conserved cysteine through the conserved F or W. Fields, in order: V gene, clone size, CDR3 length, J gene, CDR3 protein. Where a row states a size, it is once, few, many or the class of an expanded clone; other rows omit it.

V gene: TRBV20-1
clone size: .
CDR3 length: 14
J gene: TRBJ2-1
CDR3 protein: CSARDWGAVGEQFF

V gene: TRBV5-1
clone size: .
CDR3 length: 14
J gene: TRBJ2-3
CDR3 protein: CASSLYQRVDTQYF

V gene: TRBV10-3
clone size: .
CDR3 length: 14
J gene: TRBJ2-4
CDR3 protein: CAISEEGSKNIQYF

V gene: TRBV7-9
clone size: .
CDR3 length: 14
J gene: TRBJ2-7
CDR3 protein: CASSSSGGDYEQYF

V gene: TRBV28
clone size: .
CDR3 length: 16
J gene: TRBJ2-2
CDR3 protein: CASSFRTGIITGELFF

V gene: TRBV5-1
clone size: .
CDR3 length: 16
J gene: TRBJ2-2
CDR3 protein: CASRPAPAGLAGELFF

V gene: TRBV7-9
clone size: .
CDR3 length: 15
J gene: TRBJ1-6
CDR3 protein: CASSLVLDAGGPLHF

V gene: TRBV5-1
clone size: .
CDR3 length: 14
J gene: TRBJ2-1
CDR3 protein: CASRPGLAVGEQFF

V gene: TRBV9
clone size: .
CDR3 length: 15
J gene: TRBJ2-1
CDR3 protein: CASSVDRGIYNEQFF

V gene: TRBV20-1
clone size: .
CDR3 length: 18
J gene: TRBJ1-5
CDR3 protein: CSASTGTGGLGKNQPQHF

V gene: TRBV4-2
clone size: .
CDR3 length: 18
J gene: TRBJ1-1
CDR3 protein: CASSQDNRDRGRGTEAFF

V gene: TRBV12-3/TRBV12-4
clone size: .
CDR3 length: 12
J gene: TRBJ1-4
CDR3 protein: CASGGPNEKLFF

V gene: TRBV2
clone size: .
CDR3 length: 15
J gene: TRBJ2-1
CDR3 protein: CATKLAGEFYNEQFF

V gene: TRBV7-9
clone size: .
CDR3 length: 15
J gene: TRBJ1-4
CDR3 protein: CASSSPTGPNEKLFF

V gene: TRBV27
clone size: .
CDR3 length: 13
J gene: TRBJ2-3
CDR3 protein: CASSGAYTDTQYF

V gene: TRBV6-2/TRBV6-3
clone size: .
CDR3 length: 15
J gene: TRBJ2-3
CDR3 protein: CASSYYSTETDTQYF

V gene: TRBV11-2
clone size: .
CDR3 length: 16
J gene: TRBJ2-1
CDR3 protein: CASSPGSGTSYNEQFF

V gene: TRBV7-2
clone size: .
CDR3 length: 16
J gene: TRBJ2-3
CDR3 protein: CASSLLGAGITDTQYF

V gene: TRBV27
clone size: .
CDR3 length: 14
J gene: TRBJ2-7
CDR3 protein: CASSPPDRFYEQYF

V gene: TRBV5-1
clone size: .
CDR3 length: 15
J gene: TRBJ2-5
CDR3 protein: CARGLAGVELETQYF

V gene: TRBV12-3/TRBV12-4
clone size: .
CDR3 length: 15
J gene: TRBJ1-2
CDR3 protein: CASTGGGAGYYGYTF

V gene: TRBV20-1
clone size: .
CDR3 length: 12
J gene: TRBJ1-1
CDR3 protein: CSASPVNTEAFF

V gene: TRBV7-7
clone size: .
CDR3 length: 15
J gene: TRBJ2-1
CDR3 protein: CASSLEGGPYNEQFF

V gene: TRBV20-1
clone size: .
CDR3 length: 14
J gene: TRBJ2-7
CDR3 protein: CSAPDGLVNYEQYF

V gene: TRBV9
clone size: .
CDR3 length: 16
J gene: TRBJ2-3
CDR3 protein: CASSGPRDRNTDTQYF

V gene: TRBV6-6
clone size: .
CDR3 length: 13
J gene: TRBJ1-1
CDR3 protein: CASSQDRNTEAFF

V gene: TRBV21-1
clone size: .
CDR3 length: 14
J gene: TRBJ2-3
CDR3 protein: CATLRGRPADTQYF

V gene: TRBV12-3/TRBV12-4
clone size: .
CDR3 length: 13
J gene: TRBJ2-1
CDR3 protein: CASSLSIYNEQFF

V gene: TRBV20-1
clone size: .
CDR3 length: 14
J gene: TRBJ1-1
CDR3 protein: CSARGGRLNTEAFF

V gene: TRBV20-1
clone size: .
CDR3 length: 13
J gene: TRBJ1-1
CDR3 protein: CSANRQTNTEAFF

V gene: TRBV11-2
clone size: .
CDR3 length: 14
J gene: TRBJ1-4
CDR3 protein: CASSYRAANEKLFF

V gene: TRBV9
clone size: .
CDR3 length: 16
J gene: TRBJ1-6
CDR3 protein: CASSDAQGIGNSPLHF

V gene: TRBV2
clone size: .
CDR3 length: 14
J gene: TRBJ2-7
CDR3 protein: CASSQAGALYEQYF

V gene: TRBV6-1
clone size: .
CDR3 length: 15
J gene: TRBJ2-3
CDR3 protein: CASSAPRQGQDTQYF

V gene: TRBV6-2/TRBV6-3
clone size: .
CDR3 length: 12
J gene: TRBJ2-3
CDR3 protein: CASSTITDTQYF

V gene: TRBV7-3
clone size: .
CDR3 length: 15
J gene: TRBJ2-3
CDR3 protein: CASSPMGSSADTQYF

V gene: TRBV14
clone size: .
CDR3 length: 16
J gene: TRBJ2-1
CDR3 protein: CASSQVLAGEYNEQFF

V gene: TRBV15
clone size: .
CDR3 length: 18
J gene: TRBJ2-2
CDR3 protein: CATSRGRDSVRDTGELFF

V gene: TRBV20-1
clone size: .
CDR3 length: 15
J gene: TRBJ2-3
CDR3 protein: CSALIRSRGGDTQYF

V gene: TRBV4-1
clone size: .
CDR3 length: 15
J gene: TRBJ2-3
CDR3 protein: CASSQDRRASKEQYF

V gene: TRBV5-1
clone size: .
CDR3 length: 14
J gene: TRBJ2-2
CDR3 protein: CASSSTGVTGELFF

V gene: TRBV7-9
clone size: .
CDR3 length: 16
J gene: TRBJ1-1
CDR3 protein: CASSNLRAGGSTEAFF

V gene: TRBV5-4
clone size: .
CDR3 length: 15
J gene: TRBJ2-5
CDR3 protein: CASSLVGEGLETQYF

V gene: TRBV3-1
clone size: .
CDR3 length: 16
J gene: TRBJ2-5
CDR3 protein: CASSPEAGAVEETQYF

V gene: TRBV12-3/TRBV12-4
clone size: medium-sized
CDR3 length: 13
J gene: TRBJ2-7
CDR3 protein: CASGTSATYEQYF

V gene: TRBV30
clone size: .
CDR3 length: 17
J gene: TRBJ1-3
CDR3 protein: CAWSVLSLRTAGNTIYF

V gene: TRBV7-2
clone size: .
CDR3 length: 14
J gene: TRBJ2-5
CDR3 protein: CASSLRSGQETQYF

V gene: TRBV7-6
clone size: .
CDR3 length: 14
J gene: TRBJ2-7
CDR3 protein: CASAARSNPYEQYF

V gene: TRBV27
clone size: .
CDR3 length: 19
J gene: TRBJ2-1
CDR3 protein: CASSLLGTSGRYRGNEQFF

V gene: TRBV7-3
clone size: .
CDR3 length: 14
J gene: TRBJ2-3
CDR3 protein: CASRRTSGVDTQYF

V gene: TRBV12-3/TRBV12-4
clone size: .
CDR3 length: 14
J gene: TRBJ2-2
CDR3 protein: CASSLAGGRGELFF

V gene: TRBV24-1
clone size: .
CDR3 length: 15
J gene: TRBJ2-1
CDR3 protein: CATSDHAAVYNEQFF

V gene: TRBV24-1
clone size: .
CDR3 length: 12
J gene: TRBJ2-7
CDR3 protein: CAPPFLDYEQYF

V gene: TRBV29-1
clone size: .
CDR3 length: 15
J gene: TRBJ2-5
CDR3 protein: CSVDPGGHRAETQYF

V gene: TRBV15
clone size: .
CDR3 length: 17
J gene: TRBJ2-3
CDR3 protein: CATSRGLAGTDTDTQYF